This TCR beta chain was identified during a study of regulatory T cells in long-lasting Graves disease. This CDR3 contains 14 residues. Germline V CDR1 and CDR2: MNHEY, SMNVEV (reference sequence). The V end lost 0 bases, the J end lost 6 bases, and 12 bases lay between the germline ends. Regarding time point: newly diagnosed GD, antithyroid drugs for less than 3 months. PBMC-derived RNA was used for the TCR library. To make TCR beta libraries, researchers used iRepertoire HTBI primers and Arm-PCR of CDR3 regions. TCRdb re-analysed the multiplex PCR reads in MiXCR, keeping a single row per CDR3 protein. The sample records 450,000 to 600,000 distinct CDR3 sequences, about 13% being singletons. This clonotype was seen ten or more times. This sample also appeared in a second study, on T cells in Graves' hyperthyroidism and ophthalmopathy.

The sequence came from a man younger than 40 with Graves disease. The chain links TRBV27 to TRBJ2-7; D perhaps matches TRBD2 (5 bases). This specimen consisted of peripheral blood mononuclear cells (PBMCs), obtained at new diagnosis, from a patient treated with antithyroid drugs. CDR3 sequence (DNA): TGTGCCAGCAGTTTATCGCTACTAGTCTCCGAGCAGTACTTC. Amino acid sequence: CASSLSLLVSEQYF.